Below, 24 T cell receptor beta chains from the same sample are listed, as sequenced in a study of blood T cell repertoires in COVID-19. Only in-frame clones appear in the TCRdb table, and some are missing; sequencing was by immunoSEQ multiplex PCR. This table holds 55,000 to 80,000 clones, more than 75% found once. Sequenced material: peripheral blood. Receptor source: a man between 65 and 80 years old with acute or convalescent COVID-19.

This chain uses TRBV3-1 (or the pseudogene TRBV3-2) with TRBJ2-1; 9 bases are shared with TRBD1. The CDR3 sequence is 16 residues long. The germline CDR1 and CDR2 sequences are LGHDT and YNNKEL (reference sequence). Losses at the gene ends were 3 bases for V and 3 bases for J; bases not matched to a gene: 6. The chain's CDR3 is CASSQSSGQGYNEQFF. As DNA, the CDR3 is TGTGCCAGCAGCCAGTCATCGGGACAGGGCTACAATGAGCAGTTCTTC.

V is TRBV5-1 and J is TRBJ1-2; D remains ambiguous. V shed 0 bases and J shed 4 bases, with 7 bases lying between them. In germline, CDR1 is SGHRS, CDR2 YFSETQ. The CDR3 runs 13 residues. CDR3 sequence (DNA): TGCGCCAGCAGCTTGGGTGAGGGCTATGGCTACACCTTC. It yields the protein CASSLGEGYGYTF.

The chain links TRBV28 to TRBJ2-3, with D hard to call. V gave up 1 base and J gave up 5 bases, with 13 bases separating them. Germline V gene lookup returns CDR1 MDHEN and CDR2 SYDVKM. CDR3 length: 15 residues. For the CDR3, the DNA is TGTGCCAGCAGTTTATCACCAGGATCTGGAGATACGCAGTATTTT. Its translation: CASSLSPGSGDTQYF.

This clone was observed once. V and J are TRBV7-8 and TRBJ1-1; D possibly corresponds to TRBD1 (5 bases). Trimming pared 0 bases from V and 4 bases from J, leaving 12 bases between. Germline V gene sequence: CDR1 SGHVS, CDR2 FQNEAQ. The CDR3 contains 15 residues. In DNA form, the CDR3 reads TGTGCCAGCAGCTTAGCCCAGGGAGGTGGCACTGAAGCTTTCTTT. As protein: CASSLAQGGGTEAFF.

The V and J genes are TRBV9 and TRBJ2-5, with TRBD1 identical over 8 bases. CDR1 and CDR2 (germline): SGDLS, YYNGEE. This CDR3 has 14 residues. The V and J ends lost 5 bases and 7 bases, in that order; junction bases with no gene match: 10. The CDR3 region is CASRPGQEKGTQYF. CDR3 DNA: TGTGCCAGCAGACCGGGACAGGAAAAAGGGACCCAGTACTTC.

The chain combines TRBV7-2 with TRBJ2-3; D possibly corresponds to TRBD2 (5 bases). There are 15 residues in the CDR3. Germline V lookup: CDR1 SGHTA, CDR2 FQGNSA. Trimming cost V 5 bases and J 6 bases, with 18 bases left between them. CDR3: CASSTRFAGPDTQYF. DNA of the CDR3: TGTGCCAGCAGCACCCGTTTCGCGGGTCCGGATACGCAGTATTTT.

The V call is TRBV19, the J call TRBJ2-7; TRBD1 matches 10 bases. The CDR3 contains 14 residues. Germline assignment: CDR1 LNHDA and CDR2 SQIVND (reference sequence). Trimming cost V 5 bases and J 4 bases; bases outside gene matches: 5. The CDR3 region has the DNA TGTGCCAGTAGTGAGGGACAGGGGAGGTACGAGCAGTACTTC. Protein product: CASSEGQGRYEQYF.

The CDR3 DNA reads as TGTGCCAGTAGTAAAGGACTAGCGGGGTCAGATACGCAGTATTTT. Protein product: CASSKGLAGSDTQYF. V gene TRBV19 combines with J gene TRBJ2-3; 12 positions agree with TRBD2. The CDR3 is made up of 15 amino acids. From germline, CDR1 is LNHDA and CDR2 SQIVND (reference sequence). The V and J ends lost 4 bases and 4 bases, in that order; junction bases with no gene match: 3.

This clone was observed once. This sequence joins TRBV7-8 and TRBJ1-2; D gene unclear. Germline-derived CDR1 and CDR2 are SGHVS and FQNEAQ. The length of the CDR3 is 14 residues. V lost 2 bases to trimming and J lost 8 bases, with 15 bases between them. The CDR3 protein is CASSLRSGGSGYTF. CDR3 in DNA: TGTGCCAGCAGCTTAAGGTCGGGAGGTTCCGGCTACACCTTC.

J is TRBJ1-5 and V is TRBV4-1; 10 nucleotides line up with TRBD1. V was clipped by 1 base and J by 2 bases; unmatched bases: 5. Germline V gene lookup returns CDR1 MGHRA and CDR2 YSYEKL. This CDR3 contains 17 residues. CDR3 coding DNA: TGCGCCAGCAGCCAAGGACAGGGGGCATTAGGCAATCAGCCCCAGCATTTT. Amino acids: CASSQGQGALGNQPQHF.

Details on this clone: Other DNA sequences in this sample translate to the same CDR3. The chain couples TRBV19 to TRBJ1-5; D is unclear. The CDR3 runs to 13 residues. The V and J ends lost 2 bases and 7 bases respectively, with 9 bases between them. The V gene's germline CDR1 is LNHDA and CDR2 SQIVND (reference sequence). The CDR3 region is CASSISGNQPQHF. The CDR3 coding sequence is TGTGCCAGTAGTATATCCGGGAACCAGCCCCAGCATTTT. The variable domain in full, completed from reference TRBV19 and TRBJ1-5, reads DGGITQSPKYLFRKEGQNVTLSCEQNLNHDAMYWYRQDPGQGLRLIYYSQIVNDFQKGDIAEGYSVSREKKESFPLTVTSAQKNPTAFYLCASSISGNQPQHFGDGTRLSIL.

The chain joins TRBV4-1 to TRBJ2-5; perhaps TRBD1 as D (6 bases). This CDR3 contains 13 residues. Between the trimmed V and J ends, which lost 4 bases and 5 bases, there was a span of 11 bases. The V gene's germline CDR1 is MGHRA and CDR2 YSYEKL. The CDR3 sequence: CASSLGQYETQYF. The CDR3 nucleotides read TGCGCCAGCAGCCTTGGACAGTACGAGACCCAGTACTTC.

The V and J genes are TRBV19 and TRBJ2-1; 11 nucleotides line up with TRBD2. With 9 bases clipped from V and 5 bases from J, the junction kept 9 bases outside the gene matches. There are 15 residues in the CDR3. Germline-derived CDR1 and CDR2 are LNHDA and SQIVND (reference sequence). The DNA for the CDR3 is TGTGCCAGCACGTTACTAGCGGGGGTTAACAATGAGCAGTTCTTC. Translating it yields CASTLLAGVNNEQFF.

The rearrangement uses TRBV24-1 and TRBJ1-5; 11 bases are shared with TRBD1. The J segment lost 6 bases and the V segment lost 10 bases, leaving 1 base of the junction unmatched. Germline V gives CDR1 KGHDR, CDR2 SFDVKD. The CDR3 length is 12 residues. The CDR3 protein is CATGQGAQPQHF. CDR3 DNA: TGTGCCACAGGACAGGGGGCTCAGCCCCAGCATTTT.

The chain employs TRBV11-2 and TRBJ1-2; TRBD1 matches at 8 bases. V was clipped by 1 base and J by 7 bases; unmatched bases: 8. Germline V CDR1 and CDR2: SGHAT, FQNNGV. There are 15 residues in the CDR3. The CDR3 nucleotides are TGTGCCAGCAGCTTAGTCAGGGGGCTATATGGTGGCTACACCTTC. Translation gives CASSLVRGLYGGYTF.

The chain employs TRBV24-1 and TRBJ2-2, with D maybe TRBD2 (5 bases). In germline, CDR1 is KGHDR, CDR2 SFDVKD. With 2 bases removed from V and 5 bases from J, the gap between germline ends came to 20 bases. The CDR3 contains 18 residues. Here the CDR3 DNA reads TGTGCCACCAGTGATTCCCTGACAACTCGGGGTTATACCGGGGAGCTGTTTTTT. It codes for CATSDSLTTRGYTGELFF.

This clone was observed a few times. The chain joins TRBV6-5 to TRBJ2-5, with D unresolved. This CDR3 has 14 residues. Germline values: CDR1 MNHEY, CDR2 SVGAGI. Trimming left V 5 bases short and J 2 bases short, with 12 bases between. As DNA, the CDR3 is TGTGCCAGCAGTCCACCACATATTCAAGAGACCCAGTACTTC. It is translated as CASSPPHIQETQYF.

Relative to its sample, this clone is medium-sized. The CDR3 spells CASSPGAGRGYTF. CDR3 sequence (DNA): TGTGCCAGCAGTCCCGGGGCCGGGAGGGGCTACACCTTC. The chain links TRBV12-3 or TRBV12-4 to TRBJ1-2; tentatively, D is TRBD1 (5 bases). There are 13 residues in the CDR3. V gave up 5 bases and J gave up 8 bases, with 15 bases separating them.

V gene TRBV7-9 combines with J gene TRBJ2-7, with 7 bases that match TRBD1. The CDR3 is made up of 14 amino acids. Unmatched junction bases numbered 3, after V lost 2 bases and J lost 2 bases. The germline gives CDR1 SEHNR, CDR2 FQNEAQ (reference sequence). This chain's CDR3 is CASSLSQGAYEQYF. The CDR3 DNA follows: TGTGCCAGCAGCTTAAGTCAGGGGGCCTACGAGCAGTACTTC.

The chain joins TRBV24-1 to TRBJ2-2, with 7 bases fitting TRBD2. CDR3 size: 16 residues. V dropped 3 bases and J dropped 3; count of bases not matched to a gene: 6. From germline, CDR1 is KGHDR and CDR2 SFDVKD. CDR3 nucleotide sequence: TGTGCCACCAGTGATGCAAAGACTAGCTACACCGGGGAGCTGTTTTTT. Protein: CATSDAKTSYTGELFF.

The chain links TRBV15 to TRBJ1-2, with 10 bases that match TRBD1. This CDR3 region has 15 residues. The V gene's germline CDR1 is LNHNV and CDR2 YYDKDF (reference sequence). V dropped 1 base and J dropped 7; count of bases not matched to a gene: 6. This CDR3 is CATSRAETGGGGYTF. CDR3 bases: TGTGCCACCAGCAGAGCAGAGACAGGGGGCGGTGGCTACACCTTC.

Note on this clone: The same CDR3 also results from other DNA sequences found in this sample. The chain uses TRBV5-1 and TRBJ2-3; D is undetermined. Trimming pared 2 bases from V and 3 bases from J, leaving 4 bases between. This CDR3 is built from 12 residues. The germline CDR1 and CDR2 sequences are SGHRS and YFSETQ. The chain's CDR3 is CASSLLTDTQYF. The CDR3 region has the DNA TGCGCCAGCAGCTTACTGACAGATACGCAGTATTTT.

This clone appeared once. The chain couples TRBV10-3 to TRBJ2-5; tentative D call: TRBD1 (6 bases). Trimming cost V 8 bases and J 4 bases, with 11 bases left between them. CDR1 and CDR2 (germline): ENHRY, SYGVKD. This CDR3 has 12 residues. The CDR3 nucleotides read TGTGCCATCCAGGGGCATGGAGAGACCCAGTACTTC. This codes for CAIQGHGETQYF.

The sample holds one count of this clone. This chain's CDR3 is CASSFRQGLYNEQFF. The CDR3 DNA reads TGTGCCAGCAGCTTCCGCCAGGGATTATACAATGAGCAGTTCTTC. This rearrangement joins TRBV7-9 to TRBJ2-1; a weak D match, TRBD1 (5 bases). With 3 bases removed from V and 4 bases from J, the gap between germline ends came to 13 bases. Germline V gene sequence: CDR1 SEHNR, CDR2 FQNEAQ (reference sequence). This CDR3 has 15 residues.